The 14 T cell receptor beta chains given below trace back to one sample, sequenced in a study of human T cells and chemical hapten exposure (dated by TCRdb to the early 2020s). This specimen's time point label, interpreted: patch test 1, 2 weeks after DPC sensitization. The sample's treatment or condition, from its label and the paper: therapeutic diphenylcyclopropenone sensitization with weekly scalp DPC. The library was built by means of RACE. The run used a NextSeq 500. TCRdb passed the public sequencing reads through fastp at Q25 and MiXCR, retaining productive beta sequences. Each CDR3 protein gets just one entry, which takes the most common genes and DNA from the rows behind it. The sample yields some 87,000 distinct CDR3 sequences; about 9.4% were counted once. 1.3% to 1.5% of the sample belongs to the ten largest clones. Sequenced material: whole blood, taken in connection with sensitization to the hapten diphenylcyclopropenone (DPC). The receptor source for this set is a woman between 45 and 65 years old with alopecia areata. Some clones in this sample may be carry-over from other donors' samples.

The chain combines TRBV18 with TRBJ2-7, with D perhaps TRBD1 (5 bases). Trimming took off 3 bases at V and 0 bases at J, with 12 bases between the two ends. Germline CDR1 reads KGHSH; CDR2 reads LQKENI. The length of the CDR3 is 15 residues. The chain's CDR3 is CASSPRTPSSYEQYF. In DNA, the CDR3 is TGTGCCAGCTCACCTAGGACACCCAGCTCCTACGAGCAGTACTTC.

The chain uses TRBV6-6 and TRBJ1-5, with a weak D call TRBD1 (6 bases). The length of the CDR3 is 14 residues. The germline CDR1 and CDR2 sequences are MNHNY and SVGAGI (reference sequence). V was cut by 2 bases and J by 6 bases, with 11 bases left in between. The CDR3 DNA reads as TGTGCCAGCAGTTACAGATCAGGGGTTCAGCCCCAGCATTTT. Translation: CASSYRSGVQPQHF.

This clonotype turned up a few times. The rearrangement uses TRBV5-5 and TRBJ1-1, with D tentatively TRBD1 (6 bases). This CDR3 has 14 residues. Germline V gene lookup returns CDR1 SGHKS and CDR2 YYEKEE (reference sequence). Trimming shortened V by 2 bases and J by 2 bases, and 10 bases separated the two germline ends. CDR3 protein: CASSFGQQNTEAFF. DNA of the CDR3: TGTGCCAGCAGCTTCGGACAGCAAAACACTGAAGCTTTCTTT.

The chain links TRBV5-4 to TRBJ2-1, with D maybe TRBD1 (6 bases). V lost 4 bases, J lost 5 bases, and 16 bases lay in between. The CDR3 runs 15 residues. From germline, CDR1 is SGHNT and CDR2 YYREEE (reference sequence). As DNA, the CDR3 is TGTGCCAGCAGCCGTCAGGGGTCCGGGGACAATGAGCAGTTCTTC. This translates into CASSRQGSGDNEQFF.

CDR3 bases: TGTGCCAGCAGCCAAGGCGGAGGGGGCAGGAACACTGAAGCTTTCTTT. Amino acids: CASSQGGGGRNTEAFF. J is TRBJ1-1 and V is TRBV4-2; 7 bases align to TRBD1. The CDR3 runs 16 residues. Germline lookup yields CDR1 LGHNA and CDR2 YNFKEQ. V shed 1 base, J shed 1 base, and the junction held 6 bases outside the gene matches.

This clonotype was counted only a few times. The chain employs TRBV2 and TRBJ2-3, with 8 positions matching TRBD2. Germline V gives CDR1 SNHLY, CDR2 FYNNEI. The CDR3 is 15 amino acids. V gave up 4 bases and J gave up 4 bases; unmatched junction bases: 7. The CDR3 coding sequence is TGTGCCAGCAGTGCGTACGGGAGGGGAGCAGATACGCAGTATTTT. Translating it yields CASSAYGRGADTQYF.

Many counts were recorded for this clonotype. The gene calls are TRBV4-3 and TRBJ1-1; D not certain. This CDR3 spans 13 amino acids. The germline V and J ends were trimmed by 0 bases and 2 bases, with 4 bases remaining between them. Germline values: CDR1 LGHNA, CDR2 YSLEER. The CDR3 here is CASSQEVNTEAFF. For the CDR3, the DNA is TGCGCCAGCAGCCAAGAGGTTAACACTGAAGCTTTCTTT.

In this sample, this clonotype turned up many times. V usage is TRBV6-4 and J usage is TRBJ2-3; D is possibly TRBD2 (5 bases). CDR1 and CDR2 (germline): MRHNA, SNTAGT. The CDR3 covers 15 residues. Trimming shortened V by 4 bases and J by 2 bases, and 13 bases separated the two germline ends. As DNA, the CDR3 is TGTGCCAGCAGTGCGGCGGAGGCCGACACAGATACGCAGTATTTT. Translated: CASSAAEADTDTQYF.

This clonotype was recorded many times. The CDR3 DNA reads TGTGCCAGCATTCCGACAGGGAGGACTGAAGCTTTCTTT. The encoded protein is CASIPTGRTEAFF. The rearrangement uses TRBV5-6 and TRBJ1-1; 7 bases fit TRBD1. CDR3 length: 13 amino acids. Germline CDR1 and CDR2: SGHDT and YYEEEE. Trimming at V came to 6 bases and at J to 5 bases, leaving 7 bases not matched to a gene.

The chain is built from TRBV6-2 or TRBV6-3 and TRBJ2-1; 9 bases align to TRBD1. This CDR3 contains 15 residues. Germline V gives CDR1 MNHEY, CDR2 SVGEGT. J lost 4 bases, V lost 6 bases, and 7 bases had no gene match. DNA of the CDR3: TGTGCCAGCAGCCTACAGGGGGCTCGGTACAATGAGCAGTTCTTC. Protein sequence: CASSLQGARYNEQFF.

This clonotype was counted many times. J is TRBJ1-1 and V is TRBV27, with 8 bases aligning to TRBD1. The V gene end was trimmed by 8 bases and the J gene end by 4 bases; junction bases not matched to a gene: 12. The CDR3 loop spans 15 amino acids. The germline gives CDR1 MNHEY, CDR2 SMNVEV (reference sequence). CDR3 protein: CASSGAGGSGTEAFF. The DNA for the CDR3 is TGTGCCAGCTCGGGGGCAGGGGGCTCGGGCACTGAAGCTTTCTTT.

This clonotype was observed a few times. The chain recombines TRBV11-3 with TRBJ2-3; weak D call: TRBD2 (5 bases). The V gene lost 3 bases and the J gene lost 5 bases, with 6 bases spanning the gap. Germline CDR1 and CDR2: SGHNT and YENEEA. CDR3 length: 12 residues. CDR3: CASSFSEDTQYF. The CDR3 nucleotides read TGTGCCAGCAGCTTTAGCGAAGATACGCAGTATTTT.

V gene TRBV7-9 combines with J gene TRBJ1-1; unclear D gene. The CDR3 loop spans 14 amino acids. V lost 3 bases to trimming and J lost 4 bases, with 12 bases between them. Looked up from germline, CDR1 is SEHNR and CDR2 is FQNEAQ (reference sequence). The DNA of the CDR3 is TGTGCCAGCAGCTTCGGAGGGCTGGGCACTGAAGCTTTCTTT. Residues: CASSFGGLGTEAFF.

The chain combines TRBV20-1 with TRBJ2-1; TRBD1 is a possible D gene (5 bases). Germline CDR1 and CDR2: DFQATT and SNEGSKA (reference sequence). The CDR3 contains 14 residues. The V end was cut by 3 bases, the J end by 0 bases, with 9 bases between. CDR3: CSARGLSSYNEQFF. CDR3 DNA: TGCAGTGCTAGGGGGCTGAGCTCCTACAATGAGCAGTTCTTC.